These T cell receptor beta chains were read from a single sample in a study of vaccination effects on CD4 cells after COVID-19. TCRdb keeps only in-frame clones here, not all; method: immunoSEQ multiplex PCR. The sample records over 25,000 clones, 80% to 85% being singletons. No cognate antigen is known for these TCRs. Sample: CD4+ T cells from PBMCs cultured with SARS-CoV-2 spike peptides, taken after COVID-19 vaccination. Receptors were obtained from a human donor who received a COVID-19 vaccine. Some clones in this sample may be carry-over from other donors' samples. The CDR3 runs from the conserved cysteine through the conserved F or W. The D gene is left open where the match is weak. Not every row has a clone size; where given, it reads once, few, many or a size class.

J gene | D gene | clone size | V gene | CDR3 protein | CDR3 DNA
TRBJ2-2 | NA | NA | TRBV7-3 | CASSLRGDTGELFF | TGTGCCAGCAGCTTGAGGGGGGACACCGGGGAGCTGTTTTTT
TRBJ1-2 | TRBD1 | NA | TRBV5-4 | CASSLGGTGGGYTF | TGTGCCAGCAGCTTGGGGGGAACAGGGGGCGGCTACACCTTC
TRBJ2-1 | NA | NA | TRBV18 | CASSPPLGGPDYNEQFF | TGTGCCAGCTCACCACCCCTCGGGGGCCCCGACTACAATGAGCAGTTCTTC
TRBJ2-3 | NA | NA | TRBV19 | CASSIGFPDTQYF | TGTGCCAGTAGTATCGGTTTCCCAGATACGCAGTATTTT
TRBJ2-5 | NA | NA | TRBV28 | CASSLHSGGQETQYF | TGTGCCAGCAGTTTACATAGTGGGGGCCAAGAGACCCAGTACTTC
TRBJ1-2 | NA | NA | TRBV19 | CASSMRAAKDGYTF | TGTGCCAGTAGTATGAGGGCAGCCAAGGATGGCTACACCTTC
TRBJ2-1 | NA | NA | TRBV1 | CTSSRVPSSYNEQFF | TGCACCAGCAGCCGGGTTCCCAGCTCCTACAATGAGCAGTTCTTC
TRBJ2-5 | NA | NA | TRBV3-1/TRBV3-2 | CASSQDRGETQYF | TGTGCCAGCAGCCAAGACAGGGGAGAGACCCAGTACTTC
TRBJ2-2 | TRBD1 | few | TRBV13 | CASSPRQGVTGELFF | TGTGCCAGCAGCCCTCGACAGGGAGTCACCGGGGAGCTGTTTTTT
TRBJ2-5 | NA | NA | TRBV12-3/TRBV12-4 | CASSFSGETQYF | TGTGCCAGCAGTTTCTCCGGCGAGACCCAGTACTTC
TRBJ2-4 | TRBD2 | NA | TRBV9 | CASSVAASGGLGAKNIQYF | TGTGCCAGCAGCGTAGCGGCTAGCGGGGGGCTTGGGGCCAAAAACATTCAGTACTTC
TRBJ2-5 | NA | NA | TRBV15 | CATSREWETQYF | TGTGCCACCAGCAGAGAGTGGGAGACCCAGTACTTC
TRBJ2-3 | TRBD2 | NA | TRBV24-1 | CATSDTAGLAGKDTQYF | TGTGCCACCAGTGATACGGCGGGGCTAGCGGGGAAGGATACGCAGTATTTT
TRBJ1-1 | NA | NA | TRBV7-2 | CASSLAGRATEAFF | TGTGCCAGCAGCTTAGCAGGCAGGGCCACTGAAGCTTTCTTT
TRBJ2-5 | TRBD2 | NA | TRBV5-1 | CASSLTSGGQETQYF | TGCGCCAGCAGCTTGACTAGCGGGGGCCAAGAGACCCAGTACTTC
TRBJ1-6 | TRBD1 | NA | TRBV9 | CASAERQGYNSPLHF | TGTGCCAGCGCAGAACGACAGGGCTATAATTCACCCCTCCACTTT
TRBJ1-2 | NA | NA | TRBV18 | CASSLPPGPSYGYTF | TGTGCCAGCTCACTTCCCCCGGGACCCTCCTATGGCTACACCTTC
TRBJ1-3 | NA | NA | TRBV18 | CASSQDSSGNTIYF | TGTGCCAGCTCTCAGGACAGCTCTGGAAACACCATATATTTT
TRBJ2-3 | NA | NA | TRBV21-1 | CASSKVPLGADTQYF | TGTGCCAGCAGCAAAGTCCCCTTGGGTGCAGATACGCAGTATTTT
TRBJ2-4 | TRBD1 | NA | TRBV28 | CASTRGDRGIFTKNIQYF | TGTGCCAGCACCCGCGGGGACAGGGGGATTTTTACCAAAAACATTCAGTACTTC
TRBJ1-2 | NA | NA | TRBV6-4 | CASSDLSRQTNYGYTF | TGTGCCAGCAGTGACTTGAGTCGCCAAACAAACTATGGCTACACCTTC
TRBJ2-5 | TRBD2 | NA | TRBV3-1/TRBV3-2 | CASSQDRGGAQETQYF | TGTGCCAGCAGCCAAGACCGCGGGGGGGCCCAAGAGACCCAGTACTTC
TRBJ1-5 | NA | NA | TRBV4-2 | CASSPDRGNQPQHF | TGTGCCAGCAGCCCCGACCGGGGAAATCAGCCCCAGCATTTT
TRBJ1-1 | NA | NA | TRBV6-2/TRBV6-3 | CASSYKPGRTNEAFF | TGTGCCAGCAGTTACAAGCCCGGCAGAACCAATGAAGCTTTCTTT
TRBJ1-1 | TRBD1 | once | TRBV5-1 | CASSLAGTVGTEAFF | TGCGCCAGCAGCTTGGCCGGGACAGTGGGCACTGAAGCTTTCTTT
TRBJ1-2 | TRBD1 | NA | TRBV6-1 | CASSEVPTGTDYGYTF | TGTGCCAGCAGTGAAGTGCCAACCGGGACAGACTATGGCTACACCTTC
TRBJ1-2 | NA | NA | TRBV12-3/TRBV12-4 | CASSLSPGGGYTF | TGTGCCAGCAGTTTATCACCGGGGGGTGGCTACACCTTC
TRBJ2-5 | TRBD2 | NA | TRBV5-4 | CASSLASGGARETQYF | TGTGCCAGCAGCTTGGCTAGCGGGGGGGCCAGGGAGACCCAGTACTTC
TRBJ2-2 | TRBD2 | NA | TRBV5-1 | CASSTASGGVSTGELFF | TGCGCCAGCAGCACAGCTAGCGGGGGGGTGAGCACCGGGGAGCTGTTTTTT
TRBJ2-3 | TRBD1 | NA | TRBV23-1 | CASSLGQGVTDTQYF | TGCGCCAGCAGTCTGGGACAGGGAGTGACAGATACGCAGTATTTT
TRBJ2-1 | TRBD2 | NA | TRBV2 | CASSPGLASGEQFF | TGTGCCAGCAGCCCGGGACTAGCGAGCGGGGAGCAGTTCTTC
TRBJ1-1 | TRBD1 | NA | TRBV3-1/TRBV3-2 | CASSQTGTVNTEAFF | TGTGCCAGCAGCCAGACCGGGACAGTCAACACTGAAGCTTTCTTT
TRBJ2-3 | NA | NA | TRBV6-4 | CASSLGGLWDTQYF | TGTGCCAGCAGCCTTGGGGGGTTGTGGGATACGCAGTATTTT
TRBJ2-1 | TRBD2 | NA | TRBV19 | CASSIRSGGAGEQFF | TGTGCCAGTAGTATAAGGAGCGGGGGGGCCGGAGAGCAGTTCTTC
TRBJ1-1 | NA | NA | TRBV15 | CATSRDDGEAFF | TGTGCCACCAGCAGAGATGACGGTGAAGCTTTCTTT
TRBJ2-7 | TRBD1 | NA | TRBV5-5 | CASSFLPGQGEYEQYF | TGTGCCAGCAGCTTCTTACCGGGACAGGGGGAGTACGAGCAGTACTTC
TRBJ2-4 | TRBD2 | NA | TRBV10-3 | CAISERMGTSAGSLAKNIQYF | TGTGCCATCAGTGAGCGCATGGGGACTAGCGCTGGATCGCTGGCCAAAAACATTCAGTACTTC
TRBJ2-3 | TRBD2 | once | TRBV10-3 | CAISEGLAGGHEDTQYF | TGTGCCATCAGTGAGGGGCTAGCGGGGGGTCACGAAGATACGCAGTATTTT
TRBJ1-5 | TRBD1 | few | TRBV28 | CASRDRGGRDNQPQHF | TGTGCCAGCCGGGACAGGGGCGGCCGGGACAATCAGCCCCAGCATTTT
TRBJ1-6 | NA | NA | TRBV6-2/TRBV6-3 | CASSYSTVNSPLHF | TGTGCCAGCAGTTACTCGACAGTTAATTCACCCCTCCACTTT
TRBJ2-3 | NA | once | TRBV18 | CASSTYSSTDTQYF | TGTGCCAGCTCAACATACTCTAGCACAGATACGCAGTATTTT
TRBJ1-6 | NA | NA | TRBV5-4 | CASSFQGAYNSPLHF | TGTGCCAGCAGCTTTCAAGGGGCCTATAATTCACCCCTCCACTTT
TRBJ1-2 | TRBD1 | NA | TRBV9 | CASSPPTGVPNYGYTF | TGTGCCAGCAGCCCCCCGACAGGGGTCCCTAACTATGGCTACACCTTC
TRBJ2-1 | TRBD2 | NA | TRBV30 | CAWSVRLAGAYNEQFF | TGTGCCTGGAGTGTACGGCTAGCGGGGGCTTACAATGAGCAGTTCTTC
TRBJ1-1 | NA | once | TRBV11-2 | CASSFGAWRGNTEAFF | TGTGCCAGCAGCTTTGGTGCCTGGAGGGGGAACACTGAAGCTTTCTTT
TRBJ1-1 | NA | NA | TRBV2 | CASGQLPNTEAFF | TGTGCCAGCGGTCAGTTACCGAACACTGAAGCTTTCTTT
TRBJ2-3 | NA | NA | TRBV5-1 | CASSLRLAQDTQYF | TGCGCCAGCAGCTTGAGGCTAGCTCAAGATACGCAGTATTTT
TRBJ2-5 | NA | NA | TRBV6-6 | CASSYSRTAYQETQYF | TGTGCCAGCAGTTACTCGAGGACAGCATACCAAGAGACCCAGTACTTC
TRBJ1-6 | NA | NA | TRBV6-1 | CASSEVTGYNSPLHF | TGTGCCAGCAGTGAAGTGACGGGTTATAATTCACCCCTCCACTTT
TRBJ1-2 | NA | NA | TRBV3-1/TRBV3-2 | CASSQDLEISYGYTF | TGTGCCAGCAGCCAAGATCTTGAGATTTCCTATGGCTACACCTTC
TRBJ2-5 | NA | NA | TRBV12-5 | CASGPGGLRVPTQYF | TGTGCTAGTGGACCAGGCGGCCTACGTGTCCCGACCCAGTACTTC
TRBJ2-1 | NA | NA | TRBV3-1/TRBV3-2 | CASSISGRIYNEQFF | TGTGCCAGCAGCATATCGGGACGAATCTACAATGAGCAGTTCTTC
TRBJ2-3 | NA | NA | TRBV2 | CASGGARGSTDTQYF | TGTGCCAGCGGAGGGGCCCGAGGTAGCACAGATACGCAGTATTTT
TRBJ1-2 | NA | NA | TRBV29-1 | CSVDTHSTYGYTF | TGCAGCGTTGATACCCACAGTACTTATGGCTACACCTTC